This T cell receptor (beta chain) is from a study of cytomegalovirus exposure and HLA in healthy donors. Study context: Early on, a data release was issued that held about 85 million unique TCRs from HLA-typed donors. Notes on the study in general: It emerged from a later analysis that several of the most significant clusters appeared to be linked to common viral pathogens. The study designated about 160 TCR beta chains cytomegalovirus-associated. Reports indicate that TCR beta sequences accurately predicted the HLA-A and HLA-B alleles of most subjects.

In the PCR, 60 Vbeta and 13 Jbeta primers were used. Sequenced by immunoSEQ multiplex PCR; TCRdb stores in-frame clones only, minus some. This sample has roughly 87,000 clones, with 70% to 80% found just once. V lost 6 bases to trimming and J lost 0 bases; unmatched junction nucleotides: 3. The germline V gene encodes CDR1 LNHNV and CDR2 YYDKDF (reference sequence). The CDR3 runs to 14 residues. Concerning this clone: Its cognate antigen is unknown.

The TCR comes from a woman aged 40 to 55 in good health and CMV-seropositive. This rearrangement joins TRBV15 to TRBJ1-1; the match to TRBD1 covers 8 bases. Sequences were obtained from PBMCs. CDR3 protein: CATSQGALNTEAFF. DNA of the CDR3: TGTGCCACCAGTCAGGGGGCACTGAACACTGAAGCTTTCTTT.